This entry describes one T cell receptor (beta chain). TCRdb independently ran MiXCR on the PCR reads; one entry per CDR3 protein. Of 300,000 to 400,000 distinct CDR3 sequences listed, 24% were seen once; the top ten hold 0.74%. Germline assignment: CDR1 SGHNT and CDR2 YYREEE (reference sequence). V lost 2 bases, J lost 5 bases, and 11 bases stayed unmatched. This CDR3 region has 17 residues. The data were obtained in a study of molecular identifiers for immune sequencing clone quantification. The origin of this receptor is a human donor in good health. Some libraries in this study had Jurkat cell RNA spiked in. This chain uses TRBV5-4 with TRBJ2-7, with TRBD2 identical over 12 bases. Sample: naive CD8+ T cells from blood, with Jurkat cell RNA spiked in. The subset here: FACS-sorted CD8+CD4-CCR7+CD45RA+ naive T cells. CDR3 in amino acids: CASSFFLTSGRPDEQYF. In nucleotides, the CDR3 is TGTGCCAGCAGCTTTTTCTTGACTAGCGGGAGACCGGACGAGCAGTACTTC.